What follows are 24 T cell receptor beta chains derived from one specimen sequenced in a study of molecular identifiers for immune sequencing clone quantification. TCRdb passed the PCR reads through MiXCR, listing each CDR3 protein once. The sample includes about 640,000 distinct CDR3 sequences, roughly 21% of them seen just once. The specimen sequenced was naive CD8+ T cells from blood, with Jurkat cell RNA spiked in. Noted subset: FACS-sorted CD8+CD4-CCR7+CD45RA+ naive T cells. Every receptor here comes from a human donor in good health. Some libraries in this study had Jurkat cell RNA spiked in.

This clonotype has a count of ten or more. The chain uses TRBV6-5 and TRBJ2-1, with D perhaps TRBD1 (6 bases). Germline V gene lookup returns CDR1 MNHEY and CDR2 SVGAGI. Trimming removed 4 bases from V and 1 base from J, with 14 bases in between. The CDR3 loop spans 16 amino acids. The DNA for the CDR3 is TGTGCCAGCAGTTCGAACAGGGAGAATTCCTACAATGAGCAGTTCTTC. Translating gives CASSSNRENSYNEQFF.

Points on this clonotype: This may arise from a read error, as a much more abundant clone is one base away. The chain employs TRBV3-1 and TRBJ2-3; D ambiguous. The V end lost 4 bases, the J end lost 4 bases, and 15 bases lay between the germline ends. Per germline, CDR1 LGHDT and CDR2 YNNKEL (reference sequence). There are 15 residues in the CDR3. The CDR3 region has the DNA TGTGCCAGCAGCCTAGACACGGAGTCCGCAGATACGCAGTATTTT. It yields the protein CASSLDTESADTQYF.

This clonotype was recorded a few times. This rearrangement joins TRBV5-1 to TRBJ2-7; 7 positions agree with TRBD1. With 2 bases clipped from V and 0 bases from J, the junction kept 5 bases outside the gene matches. This CDR3 comprises 15 residues. Germline assignment: CDR1 SGHRS and CDR2 YFSETQ. CDR3 in DNA: TGCGCCAGCAGCTTACAATACAGGGGCTCCTACGAGCAGTACTTC. Its protein is CASSLQYRGSYEQYF.

Notes on this clonotype: A clone one base away is much larger, so this may be a read error. The chain has TRBV20-1 and TRBJ1-1; TRBD1 matches at 7 bases. CDR3 length: 15 amino acids. Germline values: CDR1 DFQATT, CDR2 SNEGSKA (reference sequence). The CDR3, as DNA: TGCGGTGCTAGAGATGGCGACAGGGTATACGCTGAAGCTTTCTTT. It encodes CGARDGDRVYAEAFF.

The chain uses TRBV30 and TRBJ1-2; D is possibly TRBD1 (6 bases). The CDR3 is made up of 11 amino acids. V gave up 3 bases and J gave up 6 bases, with 8 bases separating them. Germline CDR1 is GTSNPN and CDR2 is SVGIG (reference sequence). In DNA form, the CDR3 reads TGTGCCTGGAGGAACAGGGATGGCTACACCTTC. Encoded protein: CAWRNRDGYTF.

This clonotype was recorded many times. This rearrangement joins TRBV30 to TRBJ2-1, with TRBD2 as a possible D gene (5 bases). The CDR3 is 12 residues long. Germline loops: CDR1 GTSNPN, CDR2 SVGIG (reference sequence). V lost 3 bases to trimming and J lost 9 bases, with 12 bases between them. The CDR3 is CAWSPVSGEQFF. The CDR3 coding sequence is TGTGCCTGGAGCCCCGTAAGCGGTGAGCAGTTCTTC.

To note about this clonotype: This may be a read error: a much more frequent sequence differs by one nucleotide. This chain links TRBV2 with TRBJ1-5, with D perhaps TRBD1 (5 bases). In germline, CDR1 is SNHLY, CDR2 FYNNEI. The CDR3 has 15 amino acids. CDR3 in amino acids: CTSSEGRVSNQPQHF. The CDR3 coding sequence is TGTACCAGCAGTGAGGGCAGGGTGAGCAATCAGCCCCAGCATTTT.

The table lists this clonotype with many counts. CDR3 protein: CASGPAGGETQYF. CDR3 nucleotides: TGTGCTAGTGGTCCCGCGGGGGGAGAGACCCAGTACTTC. The rearrangement links TRBV12-5 to TRBJ2-5; 8 positions match TRBD2. The CDR3 runs to 13 residues. The germline gives CDR1 LGHNT, CDR2 FRNRAP. V trimming: 5 bases; J trimming: 4 bases; junction bases outside the gene matches: 3.

This clonotype occurred a few times. The V gene is TRBV3-1, the J gene TRBJ2-3; 7 bases match TRBD1. The germline V gene has CDR1 LGHDT and CDR2 YNNKEL (reference sequence). CDR3 size: 17 residues. V was pared by 3 bases and J by 4 bases, with 13 bases of the junction left unmatched. The CDR3 sequence is CASSHRSGQVGADTQYF. The CDR3 region has the DNA TGTGCCAGCAGCCACAGAAGTGGACAGGTTGGCGCAGATACGCAGTATTTT.

The chain combines TRBV4-3 with TRBJ2-7; D call uncertain. The CDR3 contains 15 residues. Between the trimmed V and J ends, which lost 0 bases and 2 bases, there was a span of 11 bases. Per germline, CDR1 LGHNA and CDR2 YSLEER. Written as DNA, the CDR3 is TGCGCCAGCAGCCAAGATTTTTTATCTACCTACGAGCAGTACTTC. It encodes CASSQDFLSTYEQYF.

In this sample, this clonotype turned up many times. The rearrangement joins TRBV12-3 or TRBV12-4 to TRBJ2-1; 8 bases agree with TRBD1. After removal of 5 bases from V and 9 bases from J, the junction contained 6 bases not matched to a gene. This CDR3 region has 13 residues. The chain's CDR3 is CASSPDRAGEQFF. CDR3 DNA sequence: TGTGCCAGCAGTCCGGACAGGGCTGGTGAGCAGTTCTTC.

In the case of this clonotype: A much larger clone differs by one base, so this may be a read error. The chain uses TRBV13 and TRBJ1-1; D is possibly TRBD1 (6 bases). CDR3 size: 14 residues. The germline gives CDR1 PRHDT, CDR2 FYEKMQ (reference sequence). CDR3 in DNA: TGTGCCAGCAGCTTAGGACAGGGTTTCTCTGAAGCTTCCTTT. Amino acids: CASSLGQGFSEASF.

V gene TRBV12-3 or TRBV12-4 combines with J gene TRBJ1-1; the match to TRBD1 covers 11 bases. This CDR3 has 15 amino acids. Germline trimming cut 5 bases from V and 4 bases from J; bases unmatched to any gene: 6. The CDR3 coding sequence is TGTGCCAGCAGTAACGGACAGGGGGCTGGCACTGAAGCTTTCTTT. This translates into CASSNGQGAGTEAFF.

This chain uses TRBV7-8 with TRBJ1-3; a weak D match, TRBD1 (5 bases). The CDR3 extends over 15 amino acids. V was trimmed by 6 bases and J by 8 bases, leaving 20 bases between them. In germline, CDR1 is SGHVS, CDR2 FQNEAQ. In DNA, the CDR3 is TGTGCCAGCAGATATAACAGGTCACCCGGAGACACCATATATTTT. Protein: CASRYNRSPGDTIYF.

Only one count was recorded for this clonotype. Here the CDR3 reads CASKGQAHNEQFF. CDR3 nucleotides: TGTGCCAGCAAAGGACAGGCCCACAATGAGCAGTTCTTC. The V call is TRBV2, the J call TRBJ2-1, with 7 bases fitting TRBD1. The CDR3 contains 13 residues. J lost 5 bases, V lost 7 bases, and 5 bases had no gene match. Germline V CDR1 and CDR2: SNHLY, FYNNEI.

As concerns this clonotype: It may be a read error: a sequence one base away is much more abundant. The rearrangement uses TRBV27 and TRBJ2-7; tentatively, D is TRBD2 (7 bases). There are 13 residues in the CDR3. Trimming stripped 4 bases from V and 7 bases from J, with 14 bases between. From germline, CDR1 is MNHEY and CDR2 SMNVEV (reference sequence). The CDR3 region has the DNA TGTGCCAGCAGTTGGGACGGGGGGCGTGAGCAGTACTTC. As protein: CASSWDGGREQYF.

This clonotype was detected many times. The rearrangement links TRBV7-2 to TRBJ2-7; either TRBD1 or TRBD2 may supply D (5 bases each). V lost 3 bases, J lost 6 bases, and 12 bases lay in between. The V gene's germline CDR1 is SGHTA and CDR2 FQGNSA. The CDR3 runs 13 residues. In DNA form, the CDR3 reads TGTGCCAGCAGCTTTGAGGGGCCCAGCGAGCAGTACTTC. Translating it yields CASSFEGPSEQYF.

The chain has TRBV16 and TRBJ2-3; D ambiguous. Looked up from germline, CDR1 is KGHSY and CDR2 is FQNENV. The CDR3 contains 12 residues. Trimming shortened V by 0 bases and J by 4 bases, and 2 bases separated the two germline ends. In DNA form, the CDR3 reads TGTGCCAGCAGCCAATCATCAGATACGCAGTATTTT. This encodes CASSQSSDTQYF.

This clonotype was seen repeatedly, ten times or more. The chain carries TRBV9 and TRBJ2-4; the D gene could be TRBD1 or TRBD2 (6 bases each). CDR1 is SGDLS, CDR2 YYNGEE, per germline. The CDR3 covers 14 residues. V lost 3 bases, J lost 8 bases, and 15 bases lay in between. The CDR3 loop is CASSGGLTGDIQYF. CDR3 DNA: TGTGCCAGCAGCGGGGGACTGACAGGTGACATTCAGTACTTC. The full variable domain, its missing parts supplied by reference TRBV9 and TRBJ2-4, is DSGVTQTPKHLITATGQRVTLRCSPRSGDLSVYWYQQSLDQGLQFLIQYYNGEERAKGNILERFSAQQFPDLHSELNLSSLELGDSALYFCASSGGLTGDIQYFGAGTRLSVL.

V is TRBV10-3 and J is TRBJ2-7; 9 nucleotides agree with TRBD2. Germline V gene lookup returns CDR1 ENHRY and CDR2 SYGVKD. V shed 2 bases, J shed 4 bases, and the junction held 9 bases outside the gene matches. This CDR3 has 16 residues. CDR3 residues: CAISEAIGTSRYEQYF. The CDR3 region has the DNA TGTGCCATCAGTGAGGCTATCGGGACTAGCAGGTACGAGCAGTACTTC.

This clonotype was found a few times. J is TRBJ2-7 and V is TRBV18, with D possibly being TRBD1 (6 bases). The germline CDR1 and CDR2 sequences are KGHSH and LQKENI. The ends were cut back, 3 bases at V and 2 bases at J, with 17 bases in the middle. The CDR3 contains 16 residues. The CDR3 protein is CASSPPTRTDPYEQYF. In nucleotides, the CDR3 is TGTGCCAGCTCACCCCCAACAAGGACAGATCCCTACGAGCAGTACTTC.

This clonotype was picked up many times. This chain joins TRBV19 and TRBJ2-1; TRBD2 matches 12 bases. Germline V lookup: CDR1 LNHDA, CDR2 SQIVND (reference sequence). Germline trimming cut 3 bases from V and 6 bases from J; bases unmatched to any gene: 3. CDR3 size: 15 residues. CDR3 coding DNA: TGTGCCAGTAGTATCCTAGCGGGGGGGCCCAATGAGCAGTTCTTC. It is translated as CASSILAGGPNEQFF.

This chain links TRBV30 with TRBJ2-7; D is tentatively TRBD1 or TRBD2 (5 bases each). The CDR3 totals 14 residues. With 1 base removed from V and 0 bases from J, the gap between germline ends came to 10 bases. Germline CDR1 and CDR2: GTSNPN and SVGIG (reference sequence). The CDR3 loop reads CAWSGGPTSYEQYF. Written as DNA, the CDR3 is TGTGCCTGGAGTGGGGGACCAACCTCCTACGAGCAGTACTTC.

The chain employs TRBV6-2 or TRBV6-3 and TRBJ2-3; TRBD2 aligns across 12 bases. Germline V gene data show CDR1 as MNHEY and CDR2 as SVGEGT. V was pared by 6 bases and J by 3 bases, with 4 bases of the junction left unmatched. The CDR3 is made up of 15 amino acids. CDR3 sequence reads: CASRLTSGGTDTQYF. The CDR3 DNA sequence: TGTGCCAGCAGGCTTACTAGCGGGGGGACAGATACGCAGTATTTT.